The 9 T cell receptor beta chains reported below all come from one sample, sequenced in a study of T cell responses to AZD1222 COVID-19 vaccine. TCRdb's table, derived via immunoSEQ multiplex PCR, lists solely in-frame clones and lacks some. The sample yields fewer than 75,000 clones, under 95% seen once. The starting material was peripheral blood, obtained 28 days after the second dose of the MenACWY control vaccine. These receptors were obtained from an adult who received the MenACWY meningococcal vaccine as a control.

The chain combines TRBV7-8 with TRBJ2-2; no definite D call. Germline V lookup: CDR1 SGHVS, CDR2 FQNEAQ. Trimming removed 0 bases from V and 6 bases from J, with 11 bases in between. This CDR3 is 15 amino acids long. CDR3 DNA sequence: TGTGCCAGCAGCTTAGCGCTAGGGTCTTCCGGGGAGCTGTTTTTT. Its translation: CASSLALGSSGELFF.

The rearrangement links TRBV19 to TRBJ1-1; 8 nucleotides line up with TRBD1. This CDR3 is 18 amino acids long. Germline lookup yields CDR1 LNHDA and CDR2 SQIVND (reference sequence). V shed 7 bases, J shed 1 base, and the junction held 17 bases outside the gene matches. The CDR3: CASTFRPGQAFGNTEAFF. DNA of the CDR3: TGTGCCAGTACCTTTCGTCCGGGACAGGCCTTCGGGAACACTGAAGCTTTCTTT.

The chain links TRBV7-2 to TRBJ1-1; the D is unclear. The CDR3 has 12 residues. Trimming took 1 base from V and 6 from J, leaving 6 bases between them. Germline loops: CDR1 SGHTA, CDR2 FQGNSA. The CDR3 bases are TGTGCCAGCAGCTTAGGGATACCTGAAGCTTTCTTT. It encodes CASSLGIPEAFF.

The chain joins TRBV27 to TRBJ2-7; 9 bases line up with TRBD1. Unmatched junction bases numbered 4, after V lost 6 bases and J lost 7 bases. This CDR3 contains 12 residues. CDR1 and CDR2 from the germline V gene are MNHEY and SMNVEV (reference sequence). CDR3 protein: CASRGTGKEQYF. The CDR3 bases are TGTGCCAGCAGAGGGACAGGGAAAGAGCAGTACTTC.

This chain's CDR3 is CASSYTRADTQYF. The CDR3 bases are TGTGCCAGCAGTTACACCAGAGCTGATACGCAGTATTTT. V and J are TRBV6-5 and TRBJ2-3; the D is unclear. CDR3 size: 13 residues. Trimming cost V 2 bases and J 6 bases, with 9 bases left between them. Germline lookup yields CDR1 MNHEY and CDR2 SVGAGI.

The chain carries TRBV5-4 and TRBJ2-5; D is uncertain. The CDR3 runs to 15 residues. V lost 0 bases to trimming and J lost 0 bases, with 9 bases between them. CDR1 SGHNT and CDR2 YYREEE come from the germline V gene (reference sequence). The CDR3 DNA reads as TGTGCCAGCAGCTTGGTCGCGACCCACCAAGAGACCCAGTACTTC. Its translation is CASSLVATHQETQYF.

This clone was seen a single time. V usage is TRBV6-5 and J usage is TRBJ2-7, with D perhaps matching TRBD2 (5 bases). Trimming took off 0 bases at V and 4 bases at J, with 10 bases between the two ends. The CDR3 has 14 residues. CDR1 and CDR2 (germline): MNHEY, SVGAGI. The CDR3 loop is CASSYSFPGYEQYF. The CDR3 DNA reads TGTGCCAGCAGTTACTCGTTCCCGGGGTACGAGCAGTACTTC.

The chain has TRBV6-1 and TRBJ1-2, with 8 bases fitting TRBD1. The length of the CDR3 is 14 residues. Germline values: CDR1 MNHNS, CDR2 SASEGT. After removal of 1 base from V and 7 bases from J, the junction contained 5 bases not matched to a gene. CDR3 nucleotides: TGTGCCAGCAGTGAAGGGGGGACAGGCTTTGGCTACACCTTC. Its protein is CASSEGGTGFGYTF.

The rearrangement joins TRBV27 to TRBJ1-1; D may be TRBD1 (5 bases). Germline V gene lookup returns CDR1 MNHEY and CDR2 SMNVEV (reference sequence). The CDR3 extends over 13 amino acids. V lost 4 bases and J lost 8, with 14 bases in between. CDR3 sequence: CASSSGRYQEAFF. The CDR3 bases are TGTGCCAGCAGTTCAGGGCGCTACCAAGAAGCTTTCTTT.